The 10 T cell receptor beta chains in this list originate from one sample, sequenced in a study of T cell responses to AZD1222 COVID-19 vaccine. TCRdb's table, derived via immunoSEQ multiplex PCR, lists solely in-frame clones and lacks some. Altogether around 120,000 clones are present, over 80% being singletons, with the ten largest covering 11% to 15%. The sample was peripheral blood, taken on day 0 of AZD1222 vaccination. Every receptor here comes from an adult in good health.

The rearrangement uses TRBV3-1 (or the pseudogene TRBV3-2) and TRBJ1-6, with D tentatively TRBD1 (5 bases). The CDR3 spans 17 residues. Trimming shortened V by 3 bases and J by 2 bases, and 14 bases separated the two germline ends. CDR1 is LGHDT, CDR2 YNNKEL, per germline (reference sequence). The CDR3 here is CASSQGLKGPYNSPLHF. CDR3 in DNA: TGTGCCAGCAGCCAGGGTCTTAAGGGGCCCTATAATTCACCCCTCCACTTT.

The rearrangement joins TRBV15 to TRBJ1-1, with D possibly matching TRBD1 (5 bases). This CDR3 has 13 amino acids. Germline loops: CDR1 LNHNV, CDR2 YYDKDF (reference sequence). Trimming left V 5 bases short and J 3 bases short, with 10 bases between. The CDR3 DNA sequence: TGTGCCACCAGCTCAGGGCAGTACACTGAAGCTTTCTTT. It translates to CATSSGQYTEAFF.

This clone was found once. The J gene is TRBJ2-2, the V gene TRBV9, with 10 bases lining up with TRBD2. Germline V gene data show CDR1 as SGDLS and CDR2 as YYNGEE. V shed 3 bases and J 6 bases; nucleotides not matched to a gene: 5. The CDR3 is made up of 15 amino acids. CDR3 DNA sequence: TGTGCCAGCAGCGCGAGCGGGAGGGGGCCCGGGGAGCTGTTTTTT. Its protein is CASSASGRGPGELFF.

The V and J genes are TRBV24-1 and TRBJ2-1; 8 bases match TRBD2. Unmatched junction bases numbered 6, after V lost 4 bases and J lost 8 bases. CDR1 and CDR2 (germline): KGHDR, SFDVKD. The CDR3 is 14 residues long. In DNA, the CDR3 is TGTGCCACCAGTGACCTAGGACTAGCCGATGAGCAGTTCTTC. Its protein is CATSDLGLADEQFF.

CDR3 DNA sequence: TGTGCCAGCAGTTTTCGAGGGTCGCTCTCTGGAAACACCATATATTTT. It codes for CASSFRGSLSGNTIYF. The genes are TRBV27 and TRBJ1-3; D is undetermined. V was clipped by 3 bases and J by 0 bases, with 12 bases between them. CDR1 MNHEY and CDR2 SMNVEV come from the germline V gene (reference sequence). The CDR3 covers 16 residues.

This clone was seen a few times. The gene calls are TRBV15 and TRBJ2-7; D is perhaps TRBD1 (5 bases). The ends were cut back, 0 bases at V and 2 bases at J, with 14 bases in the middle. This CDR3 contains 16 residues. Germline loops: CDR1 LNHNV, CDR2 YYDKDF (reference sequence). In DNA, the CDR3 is TGTGCCACCAGCAGAGATGGTGGAGACAGAGCCTACGAGCAGTACTTC. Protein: CATSRDGGDRAYEQYF.

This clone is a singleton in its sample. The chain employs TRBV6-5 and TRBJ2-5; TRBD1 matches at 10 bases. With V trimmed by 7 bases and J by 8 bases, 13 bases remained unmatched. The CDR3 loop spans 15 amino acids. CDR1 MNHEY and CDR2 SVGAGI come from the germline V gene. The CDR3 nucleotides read TGTGCCAGCAACCTCAGGGGGACAGGGGCCCAAACCCAGTACTTC. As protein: CASNLRGTGAQTQYF.

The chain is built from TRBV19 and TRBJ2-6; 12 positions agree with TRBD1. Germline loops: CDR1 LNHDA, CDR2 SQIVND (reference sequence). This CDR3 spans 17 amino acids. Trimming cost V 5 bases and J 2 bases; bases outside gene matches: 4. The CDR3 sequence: CASSDGTGGAGANVLTF. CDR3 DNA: TGTGCCAGTAGTGACGGGACAGGGGGCGCTGGGGCCAACGTCCTGACTTTC.

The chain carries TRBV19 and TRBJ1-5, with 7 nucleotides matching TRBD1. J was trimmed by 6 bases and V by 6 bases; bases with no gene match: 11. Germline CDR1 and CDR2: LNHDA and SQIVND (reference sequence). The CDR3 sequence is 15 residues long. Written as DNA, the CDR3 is TGTGCCAGTAGAACGCGGCGGGCAGGGGGTCAGCCCCAGCATTTT. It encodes CASRTRRAGGQPQHF.

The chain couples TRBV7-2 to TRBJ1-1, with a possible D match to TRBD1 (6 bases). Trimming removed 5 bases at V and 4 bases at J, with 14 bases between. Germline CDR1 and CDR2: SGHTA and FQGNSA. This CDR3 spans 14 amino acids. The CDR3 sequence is CASSRRGDGTEAFF. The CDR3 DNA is TGTGCCAGCAGCAGAAGGGGGGATGGCACTGAAGCTTTCTTT.